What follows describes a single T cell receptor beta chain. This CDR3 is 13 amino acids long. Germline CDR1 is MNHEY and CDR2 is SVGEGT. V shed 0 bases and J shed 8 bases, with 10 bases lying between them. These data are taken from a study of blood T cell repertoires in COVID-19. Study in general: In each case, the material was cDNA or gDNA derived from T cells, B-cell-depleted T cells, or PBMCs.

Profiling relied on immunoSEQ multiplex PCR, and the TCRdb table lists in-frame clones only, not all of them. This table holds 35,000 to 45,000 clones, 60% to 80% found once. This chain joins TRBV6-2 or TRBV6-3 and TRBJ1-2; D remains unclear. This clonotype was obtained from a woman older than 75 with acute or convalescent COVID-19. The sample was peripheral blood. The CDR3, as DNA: TGTGCCAGCAGTTACTCGTCAAGCGGAGGCTACACCTTC. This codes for CASSYSSSGGYTF.